These 26 T cell receptor beta chains share one sample of origin, sequenced in a study of blood T cell repertoires in COVID-19. The assay was immunoSEQ multiplex PCR, and TCRdb's table has in-frame clones only and misses some. The sample lists 470,000 or so clones, roughly 87% occurring once. Material: PBMCs or T cells enriched from blood (not recorded which). The receptors originated from a woman younger than 30 with acute COVID-19.

The V call is TRBV14, the J call TRBJ2-1, with D possibly matching TRBD2 (5 bases). The CDR3 is 17 amino acids. The V and J ends lost 3 bases and 7 bases respectively, with 22 bases between them. Germline V gene sequence: CDR1 SGHDN, CDR2 FVKESK. CDR3 bases: TGTGCCAGCAGCCATCATAAGGGTATAGCGAGCAAGAATGAGCAGTTCTTC. Its protein is CASSHHKGIASKNEQFF.

The chain combines TRBV18 with TRBJ1-5, with 7 nucleotides matching TRBD1. Germline CDR1 KGHSH, CDR2 LQKENI. V lost 5 bases to trimming and J lost 3 bases; unmatched junction nucleotides: 4. The CDR3 consists of 14 residues. This CDR3 reads CASSVDRTNQPQHF. The CDR3 nucleotides read TGTGCCAGCTCAGTGGACAGGACCAATCAGCCCCAGCATTTT.

The chain combines TRBV28 with TRBJ2-1; D gene unclear. V lost 4 bases and J lost 0, with 7 bases in between. Per the germline V gene, CDR1 is MDHEN and CDR2 is SYDVKM. This CDR3 spans 14 amino acids. CDR3 residues: CASSSRISYNEQFF. The CDR3 DNA reads TGTGCCAGCAGTTCGCGGATCTCCTACAATGAGCAGTTCTTC. Supplemented by reference TRBV28 and TRBJ2-1, the full variable domain reads DVKVTQSSRYLVKRTGEKVFLECVQDMDHENMFWYRQDPGLGLRLIYFSYDVKMKEKGDIPEGYSVSREKKERFSLILESASTNQTSMYLCASSSRISYNEQFFGPGTRLTVL.

CDR3 bases: TGTGCCAGCAGCTTAAGGCGGGATGGGAATGAGCAGTTCTTC. It yields the protein CASSLRRDGNEQFF. V is TRBV11-3 and J is TRBJ2-1; D may be TRBD2 (6 bases). CDR3 length equals 14 residues. From germline, CDR1 is SGHNT and CDR2 YENEEA. Trimming removed 2 bases at V and 7 bases at J, with 12 bases between. Full variable domain (rest looked up from reference TRBV11-3 and TRBJ2-1): EAGVVQSPRYKIIEKKQPVAFWCNPISGHNTLYWYLQNLGQGPELLIRYENEEAVDDSQLPKDRFSAERLKGVDSTLKIQPAELGDSAVYLCASSLRRDGNEQFFGPGTRLTVL.

This clone was seen a handful of times. DNA for the CDR3: TGTGCCAGTAGGGGCTCTCGACAGCCCCAGCATTTT. It is translated as CASRGSRQPQHF. The genes are TRBV19 and TRBJ1-5; D is uncertain. Trimming took off 6 bases at V and 7 bases at J, with 10 bases between the two ends. This CDR3 is built from 12 residues. CDR1 and CDR2 (germline): LNHDA, SQIVND (reference sequence).

The rearrangement links TRBV28 to TRBJ1-2; TRBD1 matches 7 bases. Germline CDR1 MDHEN, CDR2 SYDVKM. The length of the CDR3 is 14 residues. V was pared by 8 bases and J by 6 bases, with 12 bases of the junction left unmatched. CDR3 region: CASETPGQRDGYTF. The CDR3 DNA reads as TGTGCCAGCGAGACTCCGGGACAGAGGGATGGCTACACCTTC.

The V call is TRBV7-9, the J call TRBJ1-1; TRBD1 is a possible D gene (5 bases). The CDR3 is 15 residues long. Per the germline V gene, CDR1 is SEHNR and CDR2 is FQNEAQ (reference sequence). Deletions cut 2 bases from V and 0 bases from J, with 10 bases between. CDR3 sequence (DNA): TGTGCCAGCAGCTTACAGGGTTTCTTGAACACTGAAGCTTTCTTT. Amino acid sequence: CASSLQGFLNTEAFF.

This clone appeared a few times. V usage is TRBV4-1 and J usage is TRBJ1-6, with 7 nucleotides matching TRBD1. The CDR3 is 16 amino acids. The trim removed 3 bases at V and 7 bases at J, leaving 9 bases unmatched. The germline V gene encodes CDR1 MGHRA and CDR2 YSYEKL. The CDR3 sequence is CASSQLGQKKNSPLHF. The CDR3 nucleotides are TGCGCCAGCAGCCAGTTGGGACAGAAAAAAAATTCACCCCTCCACTTT.

The chain links TRBV10-3 to TRBJ1-2; 9 nucleotides line up with TRBD1. Germline loops: CDR1 ENHRY, CDR2 SYGVKD. V lost 2 bases, J lost 4 bases, and 2 bases stayed unmatched. This CDR3 has 14 amino acids. CDR3 DNA sequence: TGTGCCATCAGTGAGGGACAGGGGACCTATGGCTACACCTTC. Protein product: CAISEGQGTYGYTF.

The chain combines TRBV6-5 with TRBJ2-1; D unclear. The CDR3 is 12 amino acids. CDR1 is MNHEY, CDR2 SVGAGI, per germline. Deletions cut 7 bases from V and 3 bases from J, with 7 bases between. CDR3 in amino acids: CASIAGYNEQFF. CDR3 sequence (DNA): TGTGCCAGCATTGCAGGCTACAATGAGCAGTTCTTC.

The chain joins TRBV19 to TRBJ2-3; D perhaps matches TRBD2 (5 bases). CDR3 length equals 15 residues. Per germline, CDR1 LNHDA and CDR2 SQIVND (reference sequence). Deletions cut 3 bases from V and 2 bases from J, with 12 bases between. The CDR3 region is CASSISVQTTDTQYF. CDR3 DNA: TGTGCCAGTAGTATTAGCGTACAGACCACAGATACGCAGTATTTT.

This clone has only one observation. The genes are TRBV13 and TRBJ2-5; D not resolved. The germline V and J ends were trimmed by 0 bases and 8 bases, with 13 bases remaining between them. The CDR3 is 14 amino acids. Germline lookup yields CDR1 PRHDT and CDR2 FYEKMQ (reference sequence). The CDR3 nucleotides are TGTGCCAGCAGCTTAGGCCTAGTGTCGGTTACCCAGTACTTC. Translated, it gives CASSLGLVSVTQYF.

The sample holds one count of this clone. V gene TRBV19 combines with J gene TRBJ1-5; D uncertain. The CDR3 runs to 13 residues. V was trimmed by 6 bases and J by 3 bases, leaving 9 bases between them. In germline, CDR1 is LNHDA, CDR2 SQIVND (reference sequence). The CDR3 DNA reads TGTGCCAGTAGGAGGCAGTACAATCAGCCCCAGCATTTT. Its translation: CASRRQYNQPQHF.

The chain uses TRBV18 and TRBJ2-7; D is possibly TRBD2 (5 bases). Germline CDR1 reads KGHSH; CDR2 reads LQKENI. The CDR3 length is 17 residues. V was trimmed by 3 bases and J by 1 base, leaving 19 bases between them. The CDR3 region is CASSPSLSGGGSYEQYF. The CDR3 nucleotides are TGTGCCAGCTCACCGAGTTTGTCCGGAGGCGGGTCCTACGAGCAGTACTTC. Combining the CDR3 with reference TRBV18 and TRBJ2-7 gives the whole variable domain NAGVMQNPRHLVRRRGQEARLRCSPMKGHSHVYWYRQLPEEGLKFMVYLQKENIIDESGMPKERFSAEFPKEGPSILRIQQVVRGDSAAYFCASSPSLSGGGSYEQYFGPGTRLTVT.

The gene calls are TRBV18 and TRBJ1-1; the match to TRBD1 covers 7 bases. Germline-derived CDR1 and CDR2 are KGHSH and LQKENI. CDR3 size: 13 residues. Unmatched junction bases numbered 3, after V lost 5 bases and J lost 3 bases. In nucleotides, the CDR3 is TGTGCCAGCTCAAAGGGGGCTGACACTGAAGCTTTCTTT. Translation gives CASSKGADTEAFF. Filled out from reference TRBV18 and TRBJ1-1, the complete variable domain reads NAGVMQNPRHLVRRRGQEARLRCSPMKGHSHVYWYRQLPEEGLKFMVYLQKENIIDESGMPKERFSAEFPKEGPSILRIQQVVRGDSAAYFCASSKGADTEAFFGQGTRLTVV.

This chain links TRBV6-2 or TRBV6-3 with TRBJ1-1, with D unresolved. Germline V gene data show CDR1 as MNHEY and CDR2 as SVGEGT. The CDR3 extends over 11 amino acids. V was shortened by 6 bases and J by 7 bases, with 9 bases between the two germline ends. CDR3 amino acids: CASSLQFEAFF. In nucleotides, the CDR3 is TGTGCCAGCAGCCTACAATTTGAAGCTTTCTTT.

The chain uses TRBV11-3 and TRBJ1-1; TRBD1 agrees at 7 bases. This CDR3 spans 17 amino acids. Germline trimming cut 3 bases from V and 1 base from J; bases unmatched to any gene: 11. Germline V gene lookup returns CDR1 SGHNT and CDR2 YENEEA. DNA for the CDR3: TGTGCCAGCAGCTTGAATGTTAGGGGGCAGCCGAACACTGAAGCTTTCTTT. This sequence encodes CASSLNVRGQPNTEAFF.

V is TRBV27 and J is TRBJ2-1; 8 nucleotides line up with TRBD2. Germline V gene sequence: CDR1 MNHEY, CDR2 SMNVEV (reference sequence). This CDR3 has 14 residues. The V and J ends lost 4 bases and 9 bases, in that order; junction bases with no gene match: 8. The CDR3 sequence is CASSSRTSSGEQFF. The CDR3 DNA follows: TGTGCCAGCAGTTCACGGACTAGCTCGGGTGAGCAGTTCTTC.

This clone was picked up one time. This sequence joins TRBV5-5 and TRBJ2-7; 10 nucleotides align to TRBD2. The CDR3 is made up of 16 amino acids. CDR1 is SGHKS and CDR2 is YYEKEE in the germline V gene (reference sequence). Trimming took 4 bases from V and 0 from J; bases not matched to a gene: 7. The CDR3 region is CASSPWGTSDSYEQYF. In nucleotides, the CDR3 is TGTGCCAGCAGCCCATGGGGGACTAGCGACTCCTACGAGCAGTACTTC.

This clone was recorded only once. The chain has TRBV6-5 and TRBJ2-1, with a tentative D call TRBD1 (6 bases). Germline V gene sequence: CDR1 MNHEY, CDR2 SVGAGI. V gave up 5 bases and J gave up 0 bases, with 11 bases separating them. The CDR3 is made up of 15 amino acids. For the CDR3, the DNA is TGTGCCAGCAGTCGGGACACTCACTCCTACAATGAGCAGTTCTTC. As protein: CASSRDTHSYNEQFF.

The gene calls are TRBV28 and TRBJ1-4, with 7 bases aligning to TRBD1. CDR1 is MDHEN, CDR2 SYDVKM, per germline. Losses at the gene ends were 6 bases for V and 7 bases for J; bases not matched to a gene: 11. CDR3 length: 15 amino acids. The CDR3 region is CASSRQGITGEKLFF. In DNA, the CDR3 is TGTGCCAGCAGCCGACAGGGTATAACGGGTGAAAAACTGTTTTTT.

The V gene is TRBV19, the J gene TRBJ2-5; 7 nucleotides line up with TRBD2. Germline CDR1 and CDR2: LNHDA and SQIVND (reference sequence). The junction had 9 bases not matched to a gene; V was cut back by 7 bases and J by 4 bases. The CDR3 consists of 14 residues. CDR3 in DNA: TGTGCCAGTACTGGGAACCCGGGAGGAGAGACCCAGTACTTC. Residues: CASTGNPGGETQYF.

This chain connects TRBV18 to TRBJ1-1, with 9 bases matching TRBD1. V was pared by 3 bases and J by 3 bases, with 5 bases of the junction left unmatched. This CDR3 is built from 15 residues. Per the germline V gene, CDR1 is KGHSH and CDR2 is LQKENI. CDR3 nucleotide sequence: TGTGCCAGCTCACCCCCGGGACAGGGATACACTGAAGCTTTCTTT. It specifies CASSPPGQGYTEAFF.

This chain uses TRBV27 with TRBJ1-5, with 12 bases that match TRBD1. The CDR3 is 16 amino acids. Germline values: CDR1 MNHEY, CDR2 SMNVEV (reference sequence). V was pared by 4 bases and J by 2 bases, with 3 bases of the junction left unmatched. The CDR3 nucleotides are TGTGCCAGCAGTTCGGGACAGGGGGCCCGCAATCAGCCCCAGCATTTT. It codes for CASSSGQGARNQPQHF.

V gene TRBV13 combines with J gene TRBJ2-5, with TRBD2 identical over 12 bases. CDR1 is PRHDT, CDR2 FYEKMQ, per germline (reference sequence). The CDR3 length is 18 residues. The V segment lost 5 bases and the J segment 5 bases; nucleotides outside the gene matches: 15. The CDR3 sequence is CASSKRLAGDLKWETQYF. The DNA for the CDR3 is TGTGCCAGCAGCAAGAGACTAGCGGGGGATTTAAAATGGGAGACCCAGTACTTC.

This clone was detected only a few times. This chain links TRBV7-9 with TRBJ2-1; D call uncertain. The CDR3 is 13 amino acids. V was clipped by 5 bases and J by 9 bases, with 14 bases between them. Germline CDR1 SEHNR, CDR2 FQNEAQ (reference sequence). CDR3 amino acids: CASSPPTGSEQFF. CDR3 sequence (DNA): TGTGCCAGCAGCCCACCCACGGGTAGTGAGCAGTTCTTC.